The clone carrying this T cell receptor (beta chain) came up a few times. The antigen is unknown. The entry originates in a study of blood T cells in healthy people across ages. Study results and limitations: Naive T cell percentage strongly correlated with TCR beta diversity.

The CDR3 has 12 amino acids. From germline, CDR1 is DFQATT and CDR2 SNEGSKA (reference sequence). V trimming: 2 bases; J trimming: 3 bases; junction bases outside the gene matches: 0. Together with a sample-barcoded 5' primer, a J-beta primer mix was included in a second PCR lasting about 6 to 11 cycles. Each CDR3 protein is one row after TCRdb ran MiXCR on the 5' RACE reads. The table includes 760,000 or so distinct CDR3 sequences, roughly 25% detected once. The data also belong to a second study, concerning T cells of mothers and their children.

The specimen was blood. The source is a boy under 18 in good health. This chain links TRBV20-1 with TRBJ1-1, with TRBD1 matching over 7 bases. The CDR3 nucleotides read TGCAGTGCTAGAACAGGGGACACTGAAGCTTTCTTT. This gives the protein CSARTGDTEAFF.